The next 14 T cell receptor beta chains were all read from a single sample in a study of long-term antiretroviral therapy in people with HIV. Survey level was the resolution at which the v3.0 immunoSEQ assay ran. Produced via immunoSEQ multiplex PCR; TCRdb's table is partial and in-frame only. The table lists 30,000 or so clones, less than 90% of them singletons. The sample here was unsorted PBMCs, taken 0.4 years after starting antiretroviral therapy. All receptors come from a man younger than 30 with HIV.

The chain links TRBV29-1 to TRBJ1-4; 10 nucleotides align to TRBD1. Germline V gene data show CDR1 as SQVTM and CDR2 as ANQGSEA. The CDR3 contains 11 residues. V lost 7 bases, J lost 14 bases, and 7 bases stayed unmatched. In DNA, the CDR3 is TGCAGCGCGCTGACAGGGGGCGACCTGTTTTTT. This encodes CSALTGGDLFF.

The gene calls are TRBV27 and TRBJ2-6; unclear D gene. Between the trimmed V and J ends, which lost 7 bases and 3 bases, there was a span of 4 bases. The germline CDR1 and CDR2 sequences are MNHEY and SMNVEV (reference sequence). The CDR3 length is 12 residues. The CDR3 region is CASTSGANVLTF. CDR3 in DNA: TGTGCCAGCACGAGTGGGGCCAACGTCCTGACTTTC.

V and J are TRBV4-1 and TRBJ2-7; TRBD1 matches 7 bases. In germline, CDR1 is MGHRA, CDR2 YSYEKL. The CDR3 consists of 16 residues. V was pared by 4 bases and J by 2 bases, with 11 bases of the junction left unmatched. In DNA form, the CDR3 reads TGCGCCAGCAGCCCTCAACAGGGGAAAAAGACCTACGAGCAGTACTTC. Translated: CASSPQQGKKTYEQYF.

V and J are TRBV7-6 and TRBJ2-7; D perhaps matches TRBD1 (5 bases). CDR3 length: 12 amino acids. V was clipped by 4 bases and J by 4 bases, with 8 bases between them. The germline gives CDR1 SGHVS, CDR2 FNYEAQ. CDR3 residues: CASSSPGYEQYF. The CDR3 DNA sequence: TGTGCCAGCAGCTCTCCAGGGTACGAGCAGTACTTC.

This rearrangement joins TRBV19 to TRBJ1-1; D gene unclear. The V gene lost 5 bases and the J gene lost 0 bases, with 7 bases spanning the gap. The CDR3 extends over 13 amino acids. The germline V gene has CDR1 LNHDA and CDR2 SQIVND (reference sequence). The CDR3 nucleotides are TGTGCCAGTAGTCTAAGTTTGAACACTGAAGCTTTCTTT. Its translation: CASSLSLNTEAFF.

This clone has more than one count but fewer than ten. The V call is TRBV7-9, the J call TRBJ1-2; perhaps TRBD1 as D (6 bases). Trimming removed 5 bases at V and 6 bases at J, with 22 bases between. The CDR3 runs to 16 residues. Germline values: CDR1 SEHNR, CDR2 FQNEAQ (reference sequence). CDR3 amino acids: CASSDARQASWDGYTF. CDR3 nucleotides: TGTGCCAGCAGCGACGCTCGACAGGCATCTTGGGATGGCTACACCTTC.

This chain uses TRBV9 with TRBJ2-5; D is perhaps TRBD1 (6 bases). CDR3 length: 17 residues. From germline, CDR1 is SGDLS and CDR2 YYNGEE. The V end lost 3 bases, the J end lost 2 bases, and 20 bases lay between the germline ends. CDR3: CASSGPEDKGVQETQYF. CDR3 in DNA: TGTGCCAGCAGCGGACCAGAGGACAAGGGGGTGCAAGAGACCCAGTACTTC.

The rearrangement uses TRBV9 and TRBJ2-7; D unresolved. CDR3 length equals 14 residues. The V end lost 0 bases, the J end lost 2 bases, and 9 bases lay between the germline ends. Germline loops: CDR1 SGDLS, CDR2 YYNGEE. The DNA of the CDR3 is TGTGCCAGCAGCGTAGGTGAAGGGACCTACGAGCAGTACTTC. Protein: CASSVGEGTYEQYF.

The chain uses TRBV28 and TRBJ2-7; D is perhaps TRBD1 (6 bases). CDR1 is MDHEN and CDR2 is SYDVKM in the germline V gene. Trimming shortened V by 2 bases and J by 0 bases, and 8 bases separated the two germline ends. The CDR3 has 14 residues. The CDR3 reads CASSLGQSSYEQYF. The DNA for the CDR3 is TGTGCCAGCAGTTTAGGACAGAGCTCCTACGAGCAGTACTTC.

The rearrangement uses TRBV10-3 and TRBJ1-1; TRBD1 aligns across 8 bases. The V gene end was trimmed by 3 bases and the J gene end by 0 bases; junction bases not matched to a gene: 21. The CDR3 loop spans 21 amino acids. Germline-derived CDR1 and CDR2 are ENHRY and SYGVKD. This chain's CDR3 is CAISDVLWGQSLQGVNTEAFF. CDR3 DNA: TGTGCCATCAGTGACGTCCTATGGGGGCAGTCGCTACAGGGGGTGAACACTGAAGCTTTCTTT.

Here the CDR3 DNA reads TGTGCCACCAGCCCAGGTCATGGCAATGAGCAGTTCTTC. This encodes CATSPGHGNEQFF. The chain is built from TRBV15 and TRBJ2-1; D gene uncertain. This CDR3 has 13 amino acids. CDR1 is LNHNV and CDR2 is YYDKDF in the germline V gene (reference sequence). V lost 5 bases to trimming and J lost 6 bases, with 11 bases between them.

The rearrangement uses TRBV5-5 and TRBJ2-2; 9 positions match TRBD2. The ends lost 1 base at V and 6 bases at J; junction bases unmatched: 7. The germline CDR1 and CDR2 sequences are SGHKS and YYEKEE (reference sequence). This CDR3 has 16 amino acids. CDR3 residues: CASSLFGRGGSGELFF. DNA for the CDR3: TGTGCCAGCAGCTTGTTTGGGCGGGGGGGATCCGGGGAGCTGTTTTTT.

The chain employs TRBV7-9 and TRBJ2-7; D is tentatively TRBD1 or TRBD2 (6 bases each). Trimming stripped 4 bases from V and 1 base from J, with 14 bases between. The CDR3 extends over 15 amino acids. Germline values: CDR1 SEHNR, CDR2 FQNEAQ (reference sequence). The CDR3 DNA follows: TGTGCCAGCAGCTCCGGGGGCCAGCGATCCTACGAGCAGTACTTC. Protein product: CASSSGGQRSYEQYF.

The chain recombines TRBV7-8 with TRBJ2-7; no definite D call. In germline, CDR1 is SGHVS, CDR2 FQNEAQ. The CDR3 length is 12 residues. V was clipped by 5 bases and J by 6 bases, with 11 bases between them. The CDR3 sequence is CASSPAVAEQYF. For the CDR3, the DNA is TGTGCCAGCAGCCCCGCGGTGGCCGAGCAGTACTTC.